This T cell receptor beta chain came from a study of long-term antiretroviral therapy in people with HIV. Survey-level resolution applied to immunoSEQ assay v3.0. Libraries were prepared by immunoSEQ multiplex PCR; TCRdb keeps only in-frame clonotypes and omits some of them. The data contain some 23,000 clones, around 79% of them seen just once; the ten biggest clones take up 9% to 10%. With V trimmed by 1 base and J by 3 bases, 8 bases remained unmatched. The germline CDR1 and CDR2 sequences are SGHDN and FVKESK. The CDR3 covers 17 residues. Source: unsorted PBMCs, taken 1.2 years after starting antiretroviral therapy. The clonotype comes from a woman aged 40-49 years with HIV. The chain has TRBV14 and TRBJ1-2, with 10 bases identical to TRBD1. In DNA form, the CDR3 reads TGTGCCAGCAGCCAAGTTGACAGGGGGCGCGAAGACTATGGCTACACCTTC. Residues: CASSQVDRGREDYGYTF. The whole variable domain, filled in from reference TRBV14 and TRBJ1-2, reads EAGVTQFPSHSVIEKGQTVTLRCDPISGHDNLYWYRRVMGKEIKFLLHFVKESKQDESGMPNNRFLAERTGGTYSTLKVQPAELEDSGVYFCASSQVDRGREDYGYTFGSGTRLTVV.